The sequence of this T cell receptor beta chain was determined in a study of cytomegalovirus exposure and HLA in healthy donors. Study results and caveats: Later analysis associated a missense DCLRE1C variant with TCR beta V- and J-gene trimming.

CDR3 length: 15 amino acids. Per the germline V gene, CDR1 is MGHRA and CDR2 is YSYEKL. V was pared by 4 bases and J by 0 bases, with 2 bases of the junction left unmatched. As for this clone: The antigen remains unidentified.

Samples came from healthy bone marrow donors. Nominally healthy donors provided the samples, though records likely missed some immune exposures. The PCR contained 60 Vbeta and 13 Jbeta primers. Sequencing was performed with immunoSEQ multiplex PCR; in TCRdb, only in-frame clones are kept and a portion is missing. Of 150,000 to 200,000 clones listed, around 85% are singletons. The sequenced sample was PBMCs. The chain combines TRBV4-1 with TRBJ2-2; 7 positions agree with TRBD1. This TCR was sampled from a man aged 18 to 29 in good health and CMV-seronegative. CDR3 DNA sequence: TGCGCCAGCAGCCGGACAGGCGCGAACACCGGGGAGCTGTTTTTT. Protein sequence: CASSRTGANTGELFF.